This TCR beta chain was captured by sequencing in a study of response to subunit inactivated influenza vaccine. Study-level points and caveats: Authors suggested that a seasonal influenza vaccination recruits few new T cells each time.

Via MiXCR, TCRdb re-called the RT-PCR reads, giving one row per CDR3 protein. The table has around 580,000 distinct CDR3 sequences, 14% seen once; the top ten hold 11%. The germline gives CDR1 SEHNR, CDR2 FQNEAQ (reference sequence). The CDR3 has 12 residues. V was clipped by 1 base and J by 6 bases, with 6 bases between them. This clonotype was seen at least ten times. Antigen unknown. This TCR derives from a man aged 45-60 years who received an inactivated influenza vaccine. The rearrangement links TRBV7-9 to TRBJ1-1; D remains ambiguous. The specimen was PBMCs from blood, collected 12 days after vaccination. The CDR3 sequence: CASSLERSEAFF. DNA of the CDR3: TGTGCCAGCAGCTTAGAGAGGTCTGAAGCTTTCTTT.